The source of this TCR beta chain is a study of technical replicates of blood from a handful of donors (dated by TCRdb to about 2017). Libraries came from the immunoSEQ multiplex PCR assay. This is the immuneACCESS table as TCRdb keeps it, with only in-frame sequences that have V and J called. A part of the clones is gone; compared with another copy, unresolved V genes explain less than half, and the rest is unexplained. The sample has approximately 51,000 clones on record, 90% to 95% of them singletons. The ten largest make up roughly 4.2% of the sample. Worth noting for this clone: Its antigen is not yet known. Within one base of it there is no much larger clone, and no base qualities were kept.

This receptor was identified in a human donor in good health. Some clones in this sample may be carry-over from other donors' samples. The sequencing sample was made of PBMCs.

The CDR3 protein sequence reads: CASSWTGGYGYTF. The base sequence is TGTGCCAGCAGCTGGACAGGGGGCTATGGCTACACCTTC. The rearranged chain carries TRBV5-5 and TRBJ1-2; 10 junctional bases match TRBD1. Clipping removes 3 bases from V and 4 bases from J, with 0 as the unmatched junction base count. CDR1 and CDR2 are read off the germline V gene (reference sequence) as SGHKS and YYEKEE. CDR3 length: 13 amino acids, cysteine to phenylalanine. Only the CDR3 portion is preserved as DNA: 39 bases, with reading frame beginning at the first base.